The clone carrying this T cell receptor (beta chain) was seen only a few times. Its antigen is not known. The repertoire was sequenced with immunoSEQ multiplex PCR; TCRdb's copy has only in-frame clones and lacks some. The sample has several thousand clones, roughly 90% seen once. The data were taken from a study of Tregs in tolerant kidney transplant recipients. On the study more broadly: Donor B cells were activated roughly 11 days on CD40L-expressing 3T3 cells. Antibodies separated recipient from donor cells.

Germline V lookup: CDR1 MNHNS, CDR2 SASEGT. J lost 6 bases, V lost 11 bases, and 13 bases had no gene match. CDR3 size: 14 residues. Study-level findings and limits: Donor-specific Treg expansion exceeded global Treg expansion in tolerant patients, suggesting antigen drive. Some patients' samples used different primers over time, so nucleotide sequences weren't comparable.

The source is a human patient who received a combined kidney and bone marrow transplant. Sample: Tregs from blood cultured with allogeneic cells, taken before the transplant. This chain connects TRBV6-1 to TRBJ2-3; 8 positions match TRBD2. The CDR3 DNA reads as TGTGCCGGAACCTGGGGGACGGGGGGGGATACGCAGTATTTT. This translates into CAGTWGTGGDTQYF.